Below, 14 T cell receptor beta chains from the same sample are listed, as sequenced in a study of T cells in Graves' hyperthyroidism and ophthalmopathy. The source material, RNA transcripts, was used to amplify TCR beta CDR3 regions. TCR CDR3 underwent first-round RT-PCR with the HTBI primer set. TCRdb used MiXCR to reprocess the multiplex PCR reads, holding one entry per CDR3 protein. The sample yields about 600,000 distinct CDR3 sequences, 15% to 20% seen once. Sequencing was carried out using blood. Receptor source: a woman between 35 and 50 years old with Graves' ophthalmopathy.

The sample holds many counts of this clonotype. The chain carries TRBV7-6 and TRBJ2-5; D gene unclear. The V end was cut by 0 bases, the J end by 2 bases, with 10 bases between. This CDR3 comprises 15 residues. Germline V gives CDR1 SGHVS, CDR2 FNYEAQ. This CDR3 reads CASSLAGRIQETQYF. The CDR3 nucleotides are TGTGCCAGCAGCTTAGCAGGGCGGATTCAAGAGACCCAGTACTTC. Filled out from reference TRBV7-6 and TRBJ2-5, the complete variable domain reads GAGVSQSPRYKVTKRGQDVALRCDPISGHVSLYWYRQALGQGPEFLTYFNYEAQQDKSGLPNDRFSAERPEGSISTLTIQRTEQRDSAMYRCASSLAGRIQETQYFGPGTRLLVL.

Ten or more counts support this clonotype. V gene TRBV7-2 combines with J gene TRBJ1-5, with D unclear. Germline CDR1 is SGHTA and CDR2 is FQGNSA. Trimming stripped 5 bases from V and 0 bases from J, with 8 bases between. The CDR3 is made up of 14 amino acids. Here the CDR3 DNA reads TGTGCCAGCAGCACCACATATAGCAATCAGCCCCAGCATTTT. Protein sequence: CASSTTYSNQPQHF. The complete variable domain, with remaining parts taken from reference TRBV7-2 and TRBJ1-5, reads GAGVSQSPSNKVTEKGKDVELRCDPISGHTALYWYRQSLGQGLEFLIYFQGNSAPDKSGLPSDRFSAERTGGSVSTLTIQRTQQEDSAVYLCASSTTYSNQPQHFGDGTRLSIL.

The chain carries TRBV11-2 and TRBJ2-7; D may be TRBD2 (6 bases). With 4 bases removed from V and 7 bases from J, the gap between germline ends came to 11 bases. Germline-derived CDR1 and CDR2 are SGHAT and FQNNGV. The CDR3 extends over 12 amino acids. The CDR3 region has the DNA TGTGCCAGCAGCTCGGGACTTGTAGAGCAGTACTTC. As protein: CASSSGLVEQYF.

The chain is built from TRBV9 and TRBJ1-6; D is perhaps TRBD1 (6 bases). This CDR3 region has 18 residues. The V end was cut by 3 bases, the J end by 0 bases, with 16 bases between. Germline CDR1 is SGDLS and CDR2 is YYNGEE. Here the CDR3 reads CASSGSRGPSSYNSPLHF. CDR3 DNA sequence: TGTGCCAGCAGCGGCTCCAGGGGCCCAAGCTCCTATAATTCACCCCTCCACTTT.

The chain links TRBV5-1 to TRBJ2-1; weak D call: TRBD2 (5 bases). Trimming removed 4 bases from V and 7 bases from J, with 15 bases in between. This CDR3 region has 14 residues. The germline V gene encodes CDR1 SGHRS and CDR2 YFSETQ. The CDR3 protein is CASSPTPLVNEQFF. In DNA form, the CDR3 reads TGCGCCAGCAGCCCGACCCCACTAGTTAATGAGCAGTTCTTC.

The J gene is TRBJ2-2, the V gene TRBV7-8; TRBD1 matches at 7 bases. The CDR3 is 16 residues long. Trimming cost V 5 bases and J 1 base; bases outside gene matches: 7. Germline V gives CDR1 SGHVS, CDR2 FQNEAQ. CDR3 amino acids: CASSVTQGVNTGELFF. As DNA, the CDR3 is TGTGCCAGCAGCGTTACGCAGGGGGTGAACACCGGGGAGCTGTTTTTT. The whole variable domain, remainder taken from reference TRBV7-8 and TRBJ2-2, is GAGVSQSPRYKVAKRGQDVALRCDPISGHVSLFWYQQALGQGPEFLTYFQNEAQLDKSGLPSDRFFAERPEGSVSTLKIQRTQQEDSAVYLCASSVTQGVNTGELFFGEGSRLTVL.

In its sample, this clonotype was seen a few times. Given a much more abundant clone one base away, this may be a read error. CDR3 DNA: TGTGCCAGCAGTTACGGGGGGTACACAGATACGCAGTATTTT. As protein: CASSYGGYTDTQYF. The rearrangement uses TRBV6-5 and TRBJ2-3; TRBD2 might be the D (6 bases). The V gene's germline CDR1 is MNHEY and CDR2 SVGAGI. Trimming shortened V by 2 bases and J by 2 bases, and 8 bases separated the two germline ends. This CDR3 comprises 14 residues.

This clonotype was seen at least ten times. For the CDR3, the DNA is TGTGCCAGCAGTGAACCGGAGGCTGAGCAGTTCTTC. This encodes CASSEPEAEQFF. This chain links TRBV2 with TRBJ2-1; a weak D match, TRBD2 (5 bases). The germline CDR1 and CDR2 sequences are SNHLY and FYNNEI. The CDR3 runs 12 residues. V was cut by 2 bases and J by 9 bases, with 8 bases left in between. Based on the CDR3 plus reference TRBV2 and TRBJ2-1, the full variable domain is EPEVTQTPSHQVTQMGQEVILRCVPISNHLYFYWYRQILGQKVEFLVSFYNNEISEKSEIFDDQFSVERPDGSNFTLKIRSTKLEDSAMYFCASSEPEAEQFFGPGTRLTVL.

The V call is TRBV20-1, the J call TRBJ1-6; no clear D. The CDR3 has 14 amino acids. The germline V gene has CDR1 DFQATT and CDR2 SNEGSKA (reference sequence). The V end lost 3 bases, the J end lost 7 bases, and 13 bases lay between the germline ends. The CDR3 coding sequence is TGCAGTGCTAGCAAATCACGGGGAAATTCACCCCTCCACTTT. It translates to CSASKSRGNSPLHF.

This clonotype was seen ten or more times. The chain employs TRBV20-1 and TRBJ2-3; 9 bases align to TRBD2. Germline V lookup: CDR1 DFQATT, CDR2 SNEGSKA (reference sequence). CDR3 length equals 15 residues. After removal of 0 bases from V and 2 bases from J, the junction contained 3 bases not matched to a gene. This CDR3 is CSARDERGATDTQYF. The CDR3 DNA sequence: TGCAGTGCTAGAGATGAGCGGGGGGCCACAGATACGCAGTATTTT.

The chain carries TRBV18 and TRBJ2-5; 12 bases fit TRBD2. This CDR3 region has 16 residues. The germline V gene encodes CDR1 KGHSH and CDR2 LQKENI. J was trimmed by 5 bases and V by 3 bases; bases with no gene match: 7. In DNA form, the CDR3 reads TGTGCCAGCTCACCTTTGACTAGCGGGAGACGGGAGACCCAGTACTTC. It codes for CASSPLTSGRRETQYF. The full variable domain, completed using reference TRBV18 and TRBJ2-5, is NAGVMQNPRHLVRRRGQEARLRCSPMKGHSHVYWYRQLPEEGLKFMVYLQKENIIDESGMPKERFSAEFPKEGPSILRIQQVVRGDSAAYFCASSPLTSGRRETQYFGPGTRLLVL.

The chain combines TRBV29-1 with TRBJ2-7; a possible D gene is TRBD2 (5 bases). The V gene's germline CDR1 is SQVTM and CDR2 ANQGSEA. V was cut by 6 bases and J by 2 bases, with 14 bases left in between. This CDR3 is built from 13 residues. The CDR3: CSVLALGTYEQYF. CDR3 coding DNA: TGCAGCGTGCTCGCCCTCGGGACCTACGAGCAGTACTTC.

This clonotype has ten or more counts. This chain joins TRBV5-1 and TRBJ2-1; D is possibly TRBD2 (5 bases). CDR3 length: 15 residues. Trimming stripped 2 bases from V and 3 bases from J, with 12 bases between. The germline V gene has CDR1 SGHRS and CDR2 YFSETQ. The CDR3 region is CASSLGGSRYNEQFF. CDR3 sequence (DNA): TGCGCCAGCAGCTTAGGAGGAAGTCGCTACAATGAGCAGTTCTTC.

As concerns this clonotype: The junction departs from the called germline gene at one end, perhaps through a read error. The chain carries TRBV5-6 and TRBJ2-1, with TRBD2 matching 10 bases. There are 17 residues in the CDR3. The germline V gene encodes CDR1 SGHDT and CDR2 YYEEEE. CDR3 region: CASSDMGLALGYNGQFF. The CDR3 nucleotides read TGTGCCAGCAGCGACATGGGACTAGCGTTAGGATACAATGGGCAGTTCTTC.